This paragraph covers one T cell receptor beta chain sequence. The germline gives CDR1 SGHDN, CDR2 FVKESK. CDR3 length equals 14 residues. The V end was cut by 1 base, the J end by 7 bases, with 13 bases between. RNA transcripts were the template for amplifying TCR beta CDR3 regions. HTBI primers drove first-round RT-PCR of the TCR CDR3. TCRdb reanalysed the multiplex PCR reads using MiXCR and keeps one entry per CDR3 protein. Of some 440,000 distinct CDR3 sequences listed, 15% to 19% were seen once; the top ten hold about 7.7%. The data originate from a study of T cells in Graves' hyperthyroidism and ophthalmopathy.

The receptor comes from a woman between 18 and 29 years old with Graves' hyperthyroidism. The genes are TRBV14 and TRBJ1-2; a possible D gene is TRBD1 (6 bases). Material for sequencing was blood. The CDR3 loop reads CASSQVYRDLGYTF. The CDR3 DNA reads as TGTGCCAGCAGCCAAGTTTACAGGGACCTTGGCTACACCTTC.